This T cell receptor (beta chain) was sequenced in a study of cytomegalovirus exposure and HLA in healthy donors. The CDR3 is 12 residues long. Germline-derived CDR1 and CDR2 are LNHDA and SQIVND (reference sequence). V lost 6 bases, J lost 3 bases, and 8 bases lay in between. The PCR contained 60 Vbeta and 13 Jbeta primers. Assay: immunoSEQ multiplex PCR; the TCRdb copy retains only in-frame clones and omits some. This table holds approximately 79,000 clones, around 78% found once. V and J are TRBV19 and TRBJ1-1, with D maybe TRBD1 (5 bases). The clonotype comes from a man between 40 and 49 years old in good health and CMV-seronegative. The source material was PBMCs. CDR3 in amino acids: CASSNRYTEAFF. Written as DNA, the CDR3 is TGTGCCAGTAGCAACAGGTACACTGAAGCTTTCTTT.